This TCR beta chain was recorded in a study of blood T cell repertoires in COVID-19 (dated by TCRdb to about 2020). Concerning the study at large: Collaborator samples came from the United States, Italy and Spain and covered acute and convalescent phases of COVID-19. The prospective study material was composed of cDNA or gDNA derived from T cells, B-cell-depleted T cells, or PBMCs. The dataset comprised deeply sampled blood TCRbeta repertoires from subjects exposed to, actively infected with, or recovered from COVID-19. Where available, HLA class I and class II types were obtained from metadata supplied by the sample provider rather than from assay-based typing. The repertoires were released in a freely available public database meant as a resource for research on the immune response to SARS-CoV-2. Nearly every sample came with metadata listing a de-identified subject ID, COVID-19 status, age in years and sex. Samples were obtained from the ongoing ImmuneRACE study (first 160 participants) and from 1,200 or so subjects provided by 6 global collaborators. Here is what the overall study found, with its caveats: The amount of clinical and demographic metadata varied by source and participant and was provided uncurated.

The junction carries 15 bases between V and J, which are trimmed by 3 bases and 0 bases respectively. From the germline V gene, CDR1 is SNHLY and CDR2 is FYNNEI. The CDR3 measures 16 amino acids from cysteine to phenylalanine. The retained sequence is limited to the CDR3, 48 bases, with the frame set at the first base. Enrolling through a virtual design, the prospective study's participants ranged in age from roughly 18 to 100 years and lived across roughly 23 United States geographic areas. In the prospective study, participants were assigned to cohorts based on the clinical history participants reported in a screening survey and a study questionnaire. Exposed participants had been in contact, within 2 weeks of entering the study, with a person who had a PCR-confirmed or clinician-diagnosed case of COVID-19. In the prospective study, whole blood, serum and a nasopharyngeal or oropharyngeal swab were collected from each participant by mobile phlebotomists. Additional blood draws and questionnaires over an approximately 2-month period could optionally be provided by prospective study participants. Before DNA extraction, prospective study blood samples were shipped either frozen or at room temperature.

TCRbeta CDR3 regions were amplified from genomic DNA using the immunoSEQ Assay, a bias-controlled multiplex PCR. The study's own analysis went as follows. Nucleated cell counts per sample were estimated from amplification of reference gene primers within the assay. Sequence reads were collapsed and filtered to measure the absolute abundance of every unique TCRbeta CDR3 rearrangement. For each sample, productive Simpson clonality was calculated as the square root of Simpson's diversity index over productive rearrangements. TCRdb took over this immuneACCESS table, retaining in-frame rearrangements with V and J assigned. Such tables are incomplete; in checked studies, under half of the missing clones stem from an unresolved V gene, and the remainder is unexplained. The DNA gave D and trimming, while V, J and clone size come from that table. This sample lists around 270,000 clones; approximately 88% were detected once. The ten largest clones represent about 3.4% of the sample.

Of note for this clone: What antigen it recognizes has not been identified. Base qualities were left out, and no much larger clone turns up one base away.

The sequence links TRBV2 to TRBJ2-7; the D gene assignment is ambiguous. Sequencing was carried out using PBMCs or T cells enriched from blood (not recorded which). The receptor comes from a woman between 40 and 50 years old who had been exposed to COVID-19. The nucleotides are TGTGCCAGCAGTGATTGGATGGGCATTAGCTCCTACGAGCAGTACTTC. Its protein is CASSDWMGISSYEQYF.